The 18 T cell receptor beta chains below all came from one sample that was sequenced in a study of technical replicates of blood from several donors. The method was immunoSEQ multiplex PCR; TCRdb's version includes in-frame clones alone and lacks a portion of them. The sample lists tens of thousands of clones, approximately 90% occurring once. The material sequenced was PBMCs. The source of these receptors is a human donor in good health. Some clones in this sample may be carry-over from other donors' samples.

Here the CDR3 DNA reads TGTGCCAGCAGCCCCGGGGGGGAAGGCCAAAAACTGTTTTTT. It codes for CASSPGGEGQKLFF. This chain connects TRBV5-4 to TRBJ1-4; weak D call: TRBD1 (5 bases). The germline V and J ends were trimmed by 4 bases and 9 bases, with 16 bases remaining between them. CDR3 length: 14 residues. Germline-derived CDR1 and CDR2 are SGHNT and YYREEE (reference sequence). The complete variable domain, with remaining parts taken from reference TRBV5-4 and TRBJ1-4, reads ETGVTQSPTHLIKTRGQQVTLRCSSQSGHNTVSWYQQALGQGPQFIFQYYREEENGRGNFPPRFSGLQFPNYSSELNVNALELDDSALYLCASSPGGEGQKLFFGSGTQLSVL.

The CDR3 is CASSLKLTSGGRYTDTQYF. The CDR3 DNA follows: TGTGCCAGCAGCTTAAAACTTACTAGCGGAGGTCGATACACAGATACGCAGTATTTT. The rearrangement joins TRBV7-6 to TRBJ2-3, with TRBD2 matching over 8 bases. Germline V CDR1 and CDR2: SGHVS, FNYEAQ. This CDR3 has 19 residues. Unmatched junction bases numbered 15, after V lost 2 bases and J lost 2 bases.

The V call is TRBV10-3, the J call TRBJ2-7; D is possibly TRBD2 (6 bases). Germline loops: CDR1 ENHRY, CDR2 SYGVKD. There are 14 residues in the CDR3. With 10 bases removed from V and 0 bases from J, the gap between germline ends came to 16 bases. The DNA for the CDR3 is TGTGCCACCCGCGGGACTCCAAGCTCCTACGAGCAGTACTTC. Translation: CATRGTPSSYEQYF.

The gene calls are TRBV6-5 and TRBJ2-7; possibly TRBD2 for D (6 bases). Trimming cost V 2 bases and J 4 bases, with 9 bases left between them. Germline CDR1 reads MNHEY; CDR2 reads SVGAGI. CDR3 length: 13 amino acids. The chain's CDR3 is CASSYQRAYEQYF. In nucleotides, the CDR3 is TGTGCCAGCAGTTACCAGCGGGCTTACGAGCAGTACTTC.

This clone was seen only once. This chain links TRBV4-1 with TRBJ2-2; weak D call: TRBD2 (6 bases). Germline V lookup: CDR1 MGHRA, CDR2 YSYEKL. V lost 1 base, J lost 1 base, and 13 bases lay in between. The CDR3 consists of 17 residues. The CDR3 region has the DNA TGCGCCAGCAGCCAAGGGCGATCGGGACTGAACACCGGGGAGCTGTTTTTT. This translates into CASSQGRSGLNTGELFF.

This chain links TRBV7-2 with TRBJ2-5, with 13 bases that match TRBD2. The germline CDR1 and CDR2 sequences are SGHTA and FQGNSA. The trim removed 5 bases at V and 2 bases at J, leaving 5 bases unmatched. The CDR3 spans 16 residues. CDR3 in DNA: TGTGCCAGCAGCGCTGGACTAGCGGGAGCACAAGAGACCCAGTACTTC. Its translation is CASSAGLAGAQETQYF.

This sequence joins TRBV5-4 and TRBJ1-2; 7 bases match TRBD1. V dropped 3 bases and J dropped 4; count of bases not matched to a gene: 3. Germline CDR1 is SGHNT and CDR2 is YYREEE (reference sequence). The length of the CDR3 is 13 residues. The CDR3, as DNA: TGTGCCAGCAGCTCCCGGGACAGCTATGGCTACACCTTC. It yields the protein CASSSRDSYGYTF. Looking up the rest from reference TRBV5-4 and TRBJ1-2 gives the full variable domain: ETGVTQSPTHLIKTRGQQVTLRCSSQSGHNTVSWYQQALGQGPQFIFQYYREEENGRGNFPPRFSGLQFPNYSSELNVNALELDDSALYLCASSSRDSYGYTFGSGTRLTVV.

This clone was seen only once. The chain joins TRBV7-2 to TRBJ1-2, with 9 nucleotides matching TRBD1. Germline V gives CDR1 SGHTA, CDR2 FQGNSA. The CDR3 runs 15 residues. Trimming took 5 bases from V and 4 from J; bases not matched to a gene: 8. The CDR3: CASSTRQGVPYGYTF. The CDR3 bases are TGTGCCAGCAGCACAAGACAGGGGGTCCCCTATGGCTACACCTTC. Supplemented by reference TRBV7-2 and TRBJ1-2, the full variable domain reads GAGVSQSPSNKVTEKGKDVELRCDPISGHTALYWYRQSLGQGLEFLIYFQGNSAPDKSGLPSDRFSAERTGGSVSTLTIQRTQQEDSAVYLCASSTRQGVPYGYTFGSGTRLTVV.

The chain links TRBV5-4 to TRBJ2-2; possibly TRBD2 for D (6 bases). The CDR3 runs 15 residues. V was pared by 4 bases and J by 5 bases, with 15 bases between. Per germline, CDR1 SGHNT and CDR2 YYREEE (reference sequence). The CDR3: CASSRDWGGTGELFF. CDR3 DNA sequence: TGTGCCAGCAGCCGGGACTGGGGAGGAACCGGGGAGCTGTTTTTT.

The V and J genes are TRBV25-1 and TRBJ2-5; D may be TRBD1 (7 bases). From germline, CDR1 is MGHDK and CDR2 SYGVNS. The CDR3 loop spans 16 amino acids. The V end was cut by 0 bases, the J end by 1 base, with 12 bases between. The CDR3 here is CASSEYARGAQETQYF. The CDR3 DNA sequence: TGTGCCAGCAGTGAATATGCCAGGGGGGCCCAAGAGACCCAGTACTTC.

The chain combines TRBV5-4 with TRBJ2-7; D is uncertain. Trimming stripped 2 bases from V and 2 bases from J, with 14 bases between. Germline assignment: CDR1 SGHNT and CDR2 YYREEE (reference sequence). The CDR3 has 15 amino acids. The CDR3 reads CASSFGIGQAYEQYF. As DNA, the CDR3 is TGTGCCAGCAGCTTTGGTATAGGTCAGGCCTACGAGCAGTACTTC. Together with reference TRBV5-4 and TRBJ2-7, the CDR3 gives the full variable domain: ETGVTQSPTHLIKTRGQQVTLRCSSQSGHNTVSWYQQALGQGPQFIFQYYREEENGRGNFPPRFSGLQFPNYSSELNVNALELDDSALYLCASSFGIGQAYEQYFGPGTRLTVT.

The chain links TRBV5-1 to TRBJ1-1; TRBD1 agrees at 7 bases. V dropped 0 bases and J dropped 1; count of bases not matched to a gene: 3. Germline lookup yields CDR1 SGHRS and CDR2 YFSETQ. This CDR3 contains 15 residues. The DNA for the CDR3 is TGCGCCAGCAGCTTGGAGGGGGCTCAGAACACTGAAGCTTTCTTT. Amino acids: CASSLEGAQNTEAFF.

The J gene is TRBJ2-3, the V gene TRBV29-1, with TRBD1 identical over 9 bases. V lost 2 bases to trimming and J lost 4 bases; unmatched junction nucleotides: 7. The CDR3 covers 15 residues. Germline CDR1 SQVTM, CDR2 ANQGSEA. CDR3 residues: CSVENRGLSPDTQYF. The CDR3 nucleotides are TGCAGCGTTGAAAACAGGGGGCTAAGCCCAGATACGCAGTATTTT.

V is TRBV2 and J is TRBJ1-1; D is perhaps TRBD1 (6 bases). Germline CDR1 reads SNHLY; CDR2 reads FYNNEI. V lost 7 bases and J 1 base, leaving 10 bases between the germline ends. The CDR3 is made up of 13 amino acids. This chain's CDR3 is CASTGQSNTEAFF. The CDR3 DNA reads TGTGCCAGCACCGGACAGTCGAACACTGAAGCTTTCTTT.

The chain uses TRBV6-6 and TRBJ2-7, with a possible D match to TRBD1 (5 bases). Germline lookup yields CDR1 MNHNY and CDR2 SVGAGI (reference sequence). CDR3 size: 14 residues. With 5 bases removed from V and 1 base from J, the gap between germline ends came to 12 bases. Here the CDR3 DNA reads TGTGCCAGCAGTAAGAGACAGACTTCCTACGAGCAGTACTTC. It encodes CASSKRQTSYEQYF.

V is TRBV7-2 and J is TRBJ2-7; D possibly corresponds to TRBD2 (6 bases). Germline CDR1 and CDR2: SGHTA and FQGNSA. V gave up 5 bases and J gave up 0 bases, with 14 bases separating them. This CDR3 spans 15 amino acids. This chain's CDR3 is CASSPAGGISYEQYF. CDR3 nucleotides: TGTGCCAGCAGCCCCGCTGGGGGGATCTCCTACGAGCAGTACTTC.

CDR3 residues: CASRPTGQETQYF. Here the CDR3 DNA reads TGTGCCAGCAGGCCGACAGGGCAAGAGACCCAGTACTTC. This chain connects TRBV14 to TRBJ2-5; 7 bases match TRBD1. CDR3 length: 13 residues. CDR1 and CDR2 from the germline V gene are SGHDN and FVKESK. V shed 6 bases, J shed 2 bases, and the junction held 3 bases outside the gene matches.

This chain uses TRBV5-6 with TRBJ1-2, with D hard to call. V lost 6 bases and J lost 4, with 10 bases in between. CDR1 and CDR2 (germline): SGHDT, YYEEEE. CDR3 length: 12 residues. The CDR3 spells CASTLEGYGYTF. The CDR3 nucleotides are TGTGCCAGCACCCTGGAGGGCTATGGCTACACCTTC. Full variable domain (outside the CDR3, taken from reference TRBV5-6 and TRBJ1-2): DAGVTQSPTHLIKTRGQQVTLRCSPKSGHDTVSWYQQALGQGPQFIFQYYEEEERQRGNFPDRFSGHQFPNYSSELNVNALLLGDSALYLCASTLEGYGYTFGSGTRLTVV.